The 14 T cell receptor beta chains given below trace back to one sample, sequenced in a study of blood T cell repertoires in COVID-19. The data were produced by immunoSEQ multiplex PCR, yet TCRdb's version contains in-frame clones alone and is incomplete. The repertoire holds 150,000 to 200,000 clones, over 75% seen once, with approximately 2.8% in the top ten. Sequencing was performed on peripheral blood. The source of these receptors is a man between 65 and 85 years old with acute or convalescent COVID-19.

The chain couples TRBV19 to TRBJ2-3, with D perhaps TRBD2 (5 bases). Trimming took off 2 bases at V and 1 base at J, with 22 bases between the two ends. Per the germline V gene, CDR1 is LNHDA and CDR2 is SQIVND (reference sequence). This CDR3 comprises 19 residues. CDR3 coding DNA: TGTGCCAGTAGTATAATACAAGGGAGTGATTATAGGGGCACAGATACGCAGTATTTT. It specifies CASSIIQGSDYRGTDTQYF.

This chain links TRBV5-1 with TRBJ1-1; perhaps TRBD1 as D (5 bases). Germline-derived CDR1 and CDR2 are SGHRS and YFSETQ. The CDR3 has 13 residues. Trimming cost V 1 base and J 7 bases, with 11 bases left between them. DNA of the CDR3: TGCGCCAGCAGCTTGTTGGGGGGTAATGAAGCTTTCTTT. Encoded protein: CASSLLGGNEAFF.

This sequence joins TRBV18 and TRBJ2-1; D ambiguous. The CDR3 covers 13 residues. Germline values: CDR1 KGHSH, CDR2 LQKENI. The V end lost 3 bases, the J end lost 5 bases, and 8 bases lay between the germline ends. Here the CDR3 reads CASSPSSDNEQFF. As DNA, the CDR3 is TGTGCCAGCTCACCTTCGAGCGACAATGAGCAGTTCTTC.

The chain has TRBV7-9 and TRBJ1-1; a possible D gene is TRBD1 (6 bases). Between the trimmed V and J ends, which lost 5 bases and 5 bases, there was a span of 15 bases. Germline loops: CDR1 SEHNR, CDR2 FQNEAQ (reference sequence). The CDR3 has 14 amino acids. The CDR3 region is CASSLRGLGTEAFF. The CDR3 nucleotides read TGTGCCAGCAGCCTCAGGGGTCTAGGGACTGAAGCTTTCTTT.

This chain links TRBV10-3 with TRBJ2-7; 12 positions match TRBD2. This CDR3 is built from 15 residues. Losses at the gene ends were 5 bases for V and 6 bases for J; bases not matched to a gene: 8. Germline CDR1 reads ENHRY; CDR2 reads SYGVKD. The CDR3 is CAISRLAGDVGEQYF. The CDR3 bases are TGTGCCATCAGTCGACTAGCGGGAGACGTTGGCGAGCAGTACTTC.

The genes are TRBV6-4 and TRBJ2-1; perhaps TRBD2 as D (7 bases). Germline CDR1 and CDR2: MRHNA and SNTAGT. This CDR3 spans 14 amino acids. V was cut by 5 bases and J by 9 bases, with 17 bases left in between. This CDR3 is CASSPGAGLVEQFF. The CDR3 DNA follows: TGTGCCAGCAGTCCGGGGGCCGGACTAGTTGAGCAGTTCTTC.

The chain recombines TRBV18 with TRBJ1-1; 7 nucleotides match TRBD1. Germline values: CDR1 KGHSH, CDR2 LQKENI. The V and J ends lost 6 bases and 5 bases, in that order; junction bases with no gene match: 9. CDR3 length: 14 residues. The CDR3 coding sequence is TGTGCCAGCTCGCCCTCAAACAGGGGAACTGAAGCTTTCTTT. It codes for CASSPSNRGTEAFF.

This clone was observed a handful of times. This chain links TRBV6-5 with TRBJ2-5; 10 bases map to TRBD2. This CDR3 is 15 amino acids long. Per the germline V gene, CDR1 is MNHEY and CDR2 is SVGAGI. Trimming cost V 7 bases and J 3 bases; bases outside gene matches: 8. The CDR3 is CASKWASGRKETQYF. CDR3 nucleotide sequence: TGTGCCAGCAAGTGGGCTAGCGGGAGAAAAGAGACCCAGTACTTC.

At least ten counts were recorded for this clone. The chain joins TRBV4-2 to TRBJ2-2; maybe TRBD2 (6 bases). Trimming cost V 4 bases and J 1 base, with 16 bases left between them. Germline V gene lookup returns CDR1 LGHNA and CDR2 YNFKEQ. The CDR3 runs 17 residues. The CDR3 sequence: CASSPSFSGGNTGELFF. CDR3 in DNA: TGTGCCAGCAGCCCCTCTTTTAGCGGAGGGAACACCGGGGAGCTGTTTTTT.

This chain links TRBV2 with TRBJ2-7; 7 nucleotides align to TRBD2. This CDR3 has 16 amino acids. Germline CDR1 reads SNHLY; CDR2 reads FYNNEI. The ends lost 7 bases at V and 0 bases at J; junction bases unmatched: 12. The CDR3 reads CASKKESSGPSYEQYF. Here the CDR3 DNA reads TGTGCCAGCAAAAAGGAGAGTAGCGGGCCCTCCTACGAGCAGTACTTC.

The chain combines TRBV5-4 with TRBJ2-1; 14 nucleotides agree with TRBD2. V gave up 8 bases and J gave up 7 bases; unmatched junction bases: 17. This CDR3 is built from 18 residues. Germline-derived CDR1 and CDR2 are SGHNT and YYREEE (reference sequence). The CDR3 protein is CASRWKLGLAGGGNEQFF. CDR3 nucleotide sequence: TGTGCCAGTCGTTGGAAGCTCGGACTAGCGGGAGGAGGGAATGAGCAGTTCTTC.

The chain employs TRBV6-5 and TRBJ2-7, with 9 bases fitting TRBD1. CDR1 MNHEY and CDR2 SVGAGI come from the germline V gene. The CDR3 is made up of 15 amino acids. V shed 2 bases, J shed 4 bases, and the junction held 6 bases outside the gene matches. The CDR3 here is CASSYRGQGIYEQYF. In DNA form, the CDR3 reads TGTGCCAGCAGTTACCGGGGACAGGGAATTTACGAGCAGTACTTC.

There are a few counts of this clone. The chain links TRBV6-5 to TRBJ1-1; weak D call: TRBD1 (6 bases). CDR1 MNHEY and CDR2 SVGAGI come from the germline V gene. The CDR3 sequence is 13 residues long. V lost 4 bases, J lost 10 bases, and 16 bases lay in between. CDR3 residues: CASSSEQGFGAFF. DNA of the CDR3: TGTGCCAGCAGTTCCGAACAGGGATTTGGAGCTTTCTTT.

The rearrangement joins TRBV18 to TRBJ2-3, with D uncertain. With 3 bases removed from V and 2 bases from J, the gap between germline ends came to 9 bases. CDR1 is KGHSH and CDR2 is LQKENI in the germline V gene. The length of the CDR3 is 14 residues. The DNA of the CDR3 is TGTGCCAGCTCACCGATCTTAGACACAGATACGCAGTATTTT. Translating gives CASSPILDTDTQYF.